This T cell receptor (beta chain) was found in a study of CD8 T cells in Susac syndrome. Study findings and constraints: Within Susac syndrome CD4+ T cell repertoires, clonal expansion was not evident.

Germline-derived CDR1 and CDR2 are SEHNR and FQNEAQ (reference sequence). Trimming left V 5 bases short and J 7 bases short, with 18 bases between. The CDR3 loop spans 14 amino acids. Sequencing of TCR beta was performed on blood CD8+ and CD4+ T cells. Roughly 0.45 to 1 ug RNA was reverse transcribed with random hexamers. Amplification of the TCR beta CDR3 was carried out by immunoSEQ multiplex PCR, which spanned a total of 54 Vbeta and 13 Jbeta segments. TCRdb reanalysed the immunoSEQ multiplex PCR reads using MiXCR and keeps one entry per CDR3 protein. The data show about 150,000 distinct CDR3 sequences, with around 95% seen just once and 0.16% held by the top ten. Points on this clonotype: Its antigen remains unidentified.

This receptor was identified in a human donor with Susac syndrome. Sequenced: CD4+ T cells from PBMCs. This chain links TRBV7-9 with TRBJ2-7, with D perhaps TRBD2 (6 bases). The CDR3 sequence is CASSRLGAEGEQYF. The CDR3 DNA reads TGTGCCAGCAGCCGTCTAGGGGCGGAGGGGGAGCAGTACTTC.